Each of the 20 T cell receptor beta chains below was sequenced from the same sample in a study of OX40 agonist ivuxolimab in advanced cancers. Clones were sequenced by immunoSEQ multiplex PCR, and TCRdb holds only the in-frame ones, with some missing. The data contain about 82,000 clones, around 86% of them seen just once; the ten biggest clones take up around 1.8%. The specimen comprised CD4+ or CD8+ T cells sorted from blood, sampled in a trial of the OX40 agonist ivuxolimab. These receptors all come from an adult with an advanced solid tumor such as melanoma, head and neck, liver or kidney cancer.

The V gene is TRBV11-3, the J gene TRBJ2-3, with TRBD2 matching 14 bases. Germline CDR1 and CDR2: SGHNT and YENEEA. V dropped 5 bases and J dropped 1; count of bases not matched to a gene: 2. This CDR3 spans 16 amino acids. In DNA, the CDR3 is TGTGCCAGCAGCCGGGGACTAGCGGGAGGCACAGATACGCAGTATTTT. This codes for CASSRGLAGGTDTQYF.

J is TRBJ2-1 and V is TRBV11-2; no clear D gene. CDR3 length: 11 amino acids. The germline CDR1 and CDR2 sequences are SGHAT and FQNNGV. With 0 bases removed from V and 15 bases from J, the gap between germline ends came to 9 bases. CDR3 sequence (DNA): TGTGCCAGCAGCTTAGAGGGAACGATGTTCTTC. Its translation is CASSLEGTMFF.

The CDR3 bases are TGCGCCAGCAGCTGGACTAGAGCGGGAGAGGGCACAGATACGCAGTATTTT. It encodes CASSWTRAGEGTDTQYF. The J gene is TRBJ2-3, the V gene TRBV5-1; 8 bases line up with TRBD2. Germline-derived CDR1 and CDR2 are SGHRS and YFSETQ. CDR3 length: 17 residues. The ends lost 3 bases at V and 1 base at J; junction bases unmatched: 10.

The genes are TRBV6-5 and TRBJ1-2; D is ambiguous. Between the trimmed V and J ends, which lost 9 bases and 4 bases, there was a span of 9 bases. Germline V CDR1 and CDR2: MNHEY, SVGAGI. This CDR3 is built from 11 residues. As DNA, the CDR3 is TGTGCCAGTAGAGGGTTCTATGGCTACACCTTC. Translation gives CASRGFYGYTF.

This clone was counted a single time. The V and J genes are TRBV6-6 and TRBJ2-7; no firm D call. This CDR3 is built from 11 residues. Germline V gene data show CDR1 as MNHNY and CDR2 as SVGAGI (reference sequence). V was cut by 0 bases and J by 13 bases, with 10 bases left in between. The chain's CDR3 is CASSYSGRIYF. DNA of the CDR3: TGTGCCAGCAGTTACTCCGGACGAATTTACTTC.

V usage is TRBV5-1 and J usage is TRBJ2-1, with 13 bases aligning to TRBD2. Losses at the gene ends were 4 bases for V and 7 bases for J; bases not matched to a gene: 11. CDR1 and CDR2 from the germline V gene are SGHRS and YFSETQ. The CDR3 covers 17 residues. The CDR3 coding sequence is TGCGCCAGCAGCCTGGGATCCGGGACTAGCGGGAATAATGAGCAGTTCTTC. Its translation is CASSLGSGTSGNNEQFF.

The V gene is TRBV7-6, the J gene TRBJ2-6; 7 nucleotides align to TRBD2. V dropped 1 base and J dropped 0; count of bases not matched to a gene: 0. CDR1 is SGHVS, CDR2 FNYEAQ, per germline. The CDR3 runs to 16 residues. The CDR3 protein is CASSLGGGSGANVLTF. CDR3 DNA: TGTGCCAGCAGCTTAGGGGGGGGCTCTGGGGCCAACGTCCTGACTTTC.

This clone was seen once. This rearrangement joins TRBV6-5 to TRBJ2-7, with no clear D. Germline CDR1 is MNHEY and CDR2 is SVGAGI. The germline V and J ends were trimmed by 8 bases and 2 bases, with 19 bases remaining between them. CDR3 size: 15 residues. This chain's CDR3 is CASGRTTDLTYEQYF. Here the CDR3 DNA reads TGTGCCAGCGGACGAACGACGGATTTGACCTACGAGCAGTACTTC.

The J gene is TRBJ2-1, the V gene TRBV6-1; D is perhaps TRBD2 (6 bases). The CDR3 length is 15 residues. Trimming removed 8 bases at V and 2 bases at J, with 16 bases between. The germline gives CDR1 MNHNS, CDR2 SASEGT. CDR3 residues: CASFSGSSTYNEQFF. CDR3 bases: TGTGCCAGCTTCTCCGGGAGCTCCACCTACAATGAGCAGTTCTTC.

Points on this clone: This CDR3 is also generated by other DNA sequences in the sample. The CDR3 nucleotides read TGCGCCAGCAGCTTGCTGGGATATGGCTACACCTTC. The encoded protein is CASSLLGYGYTF. This chain connects TRBV5-1 to TRBJ1-2, with no clear D. This CDR3 has 12 residues. The V end was cut by 1 base, the J end by 5 bases, with 6 bases between. Per the germline V gene, CDR1 is SGHRS and CDR2 is YFSETQ. Complete variable domain (other parts from reference TRBV5-1 and TRBJ1-2): KAGVTQTPRYLIKTRGQQVTLSCSPISGHRSVSWYQQTPGQGLQFLFEYFSETQRNKGNFPGRFSGRQFSNSRSEMNVSTLELGDSALYLCASSLLGYGYTFGSGTRLTVV.

The chain joins TRBV21-1 to TRBJ2-5; the listed D gene, TRBD2, was not tested against the DNA. TRBV21-1 is recorded as a pseudogene. The CDR3 runs 17 residues. In DNA form, the CDR3 reads TGTGCCAGCAGCAAAAATATGGATGACTATTACCAAGAGACCCAGTACTTC. Its translation: CASSKNMDDYYQETQYF.

The chain combines TRBV11-2 with TRBJ2-1; TRBD2 agrees at 12 bases. The CDR3 is made up of 14 amino acids. V shed 0 bases and J 15 bases; nucleotides not matched to a gene: 6. From germline, CDR1 is SGHAT and CDR2 FQNNGV. The CDR3 protein is CASSLERTSGILFF. CDR3 in DNA: TGTGCCAGCAGCTTAGAAAGGACTAGCGGGATTCTGTTCTTC.

V gene TRBV2 combines with J gene TRBJ2-5; TRBD2 might be the D (5 bases). Germline values: CDR1 SNHLY, CDR2 FYNNEI. This CDR3 spans 13 amino acids. Between the trimmed V and J ends, which lost 7 bases and 3 bases, there was a span of 12 bases. The CDR3 bases are TGTGCCAGCAACATGGCGCGGGAAGAGACCCAGTACTTC. Translated: CASNMAREETQYF. Full variable domain (missing parts from reference TRBV2 and TRBJ2-5): EPEVTQTPSHQVTQMGQEVILRCVPISNHLYFYWYRQILGQKVEFLVSFYNNEISEKSEIFDDQFSVERPDGSNFTLKIRSTKLEDSAMYFCASNMAREETQYFGPGTRLLVL.

The rearrangement joins TRBV18 to TRBJ1-2; 7 nucleotides match TRBD1. After removal of 4 bases from V and 3 bases from J, the junction contained 11 bases not matched to a gene. The CDR3 runs to 16 residues. Looked up from germline, CDR1 is KGHSH and CDR2 is LQKENI. The CDR3 DNA follows: TGTGCCAGCTCACAGATCCAGCCAGGGGGGGACTATGGCTACACCTTC. Protein sequence: CASSQIQPGGDYGYTF.

The chain employs TRBV4-1 and TRBJ1-5, with D possibly matching TRBD1 (6 bases). CDR1 is MGHRA and CDR2 is YSYEKL in the germline V gene. The CDR3 totals 15 residues. Trimming cost V 0 bases and J 4 bases, with 10 bases left between them. The CDR3 bases are TGCGCCAGCAGCCAAGACCTAGGACAGAATCAGCCCCAGCATTTT. Translating gives CASSQDLGQNQPQHF.

V usage is TRBV5-1 and J usage is TRBJ2-2, with unresolved D. Trimming shortened V by 7 bases and J by 4 bases, and 20 bases separated the two germline ends. This CDR3 is 16 amino acids long. Germline V gives CDR1 SGHRS, CDR2 YFSETQ. The CDR3 spells CASESGRDLATGELFF. The DNA of the CDR3 is TGCGCCAGCGAATCTGGAAGGGATTTGGCCACCGGGGAGCTGTTTTTT.

This chain joins TRBV6-5 and TRBJ2-7; tentative D call: TRBD1 (6 bases). The CDR3 is 14 amino acids. The V and J ends lost 4 bases and 0 bases respectively, with 10 bases between them. CDR1 MNHEY and CDR2 SVGAGI come from the germline V gene. The CDR3 region is CASSFSGHSYEQYF. In DNA, the CDR3 is TGTGCCAGCAGTTTTTCGGGACACTCCTACGAGCAGTACTTC.

This clone has just a few counts. The chain joins TRBV30 to TRBJ1-5; no reliable D call. The V gene's germline CDR1 is GTSNPN and CDR2 SVGIG (reference sequence). V lost 0 bases, J lost 0 bases, and 3 bases lay in between. The CDR3 runs to 13 residues. The CDR3 DNA is TGTGCCTGGAGTGTCAATAGCAATCAGCCCCAGCATTTT. Protein sequence: CAWSVNSNQPQHF. Full variable domain (remainder filled in from reference TRBV30 and TRBJ1-5): SQTIHQWPATLVQPVGSPLSLECTVEGTSNPNLYWYRQAAGRGLQLLFYSVGIGQISSEVPQNLSASRPQDRQFILSSKKLLLSDSGFYLCAWSVNSNQPQHFGDGTRLSIL.

V and J are TRBV11-2 and TRBJ2-7, with 12 bases identical to TRBD2. CDR3 length equals 17 residues. The V gene end was trimmed by 4 bases and the J gene end by 7 bases; junction bases not matched to a gene: 14. Germline V CDR1 and CDR2: SGHAT, FQNNGV. The CDR3 loop reads CASSSRLAGVVSREQYF. The CDR3 bases are TGTGCCAGCAGCTCCCGACTAGCGGGAGTAGTCTCTCGAGAGCAGTACTTC.

This chain links TRBV25-1 with TRBJ2-3; 7 bases agree with TRBD1. The germline gives CDR1 MGHDK, CDR2 SYGVNS. The CDR3 runs to 16 residues. The V and J ends lost 3 bases and 3 bases, in that order; junction bases with no gene match: 9. CDR3 DNA sequence: TGTGCCAGCAGTGACCCAACAGGGGACAGTACAGATACGCAGTATTTT. It is translated as CASSDPTGDSTDTQYF.